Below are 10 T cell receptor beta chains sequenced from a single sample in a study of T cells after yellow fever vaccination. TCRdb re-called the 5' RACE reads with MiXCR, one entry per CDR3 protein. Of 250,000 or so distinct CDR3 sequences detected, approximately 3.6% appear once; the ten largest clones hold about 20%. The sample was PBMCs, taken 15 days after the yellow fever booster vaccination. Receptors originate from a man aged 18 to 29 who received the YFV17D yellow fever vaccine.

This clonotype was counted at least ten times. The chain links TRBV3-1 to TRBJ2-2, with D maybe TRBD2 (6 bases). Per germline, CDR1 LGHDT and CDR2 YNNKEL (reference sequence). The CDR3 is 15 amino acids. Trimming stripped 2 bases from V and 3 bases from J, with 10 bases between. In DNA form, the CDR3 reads TGTGCCAGCAGCCAATCGGAGGGATACACCGGGGAGCTGTTTTTT. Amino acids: CASSQSEGYTGELFF.

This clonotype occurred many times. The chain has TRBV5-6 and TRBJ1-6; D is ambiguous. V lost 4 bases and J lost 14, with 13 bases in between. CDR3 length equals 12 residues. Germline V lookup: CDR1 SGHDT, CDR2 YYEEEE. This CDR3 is CASSTGSGTLHF. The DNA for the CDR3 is TGTGCCAGCAGCACGGGCTCCGGGACCCTCCACTTT.

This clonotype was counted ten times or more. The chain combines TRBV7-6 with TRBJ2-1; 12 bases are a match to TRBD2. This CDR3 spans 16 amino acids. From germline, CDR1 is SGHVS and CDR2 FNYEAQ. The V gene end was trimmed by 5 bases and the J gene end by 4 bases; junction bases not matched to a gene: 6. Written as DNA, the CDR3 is TGTGCCAGCAGCCGGACTAGCGGGGAGACTTACAATGAGCAGTTCTTC. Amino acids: CASSRTSGETYNEQFF.

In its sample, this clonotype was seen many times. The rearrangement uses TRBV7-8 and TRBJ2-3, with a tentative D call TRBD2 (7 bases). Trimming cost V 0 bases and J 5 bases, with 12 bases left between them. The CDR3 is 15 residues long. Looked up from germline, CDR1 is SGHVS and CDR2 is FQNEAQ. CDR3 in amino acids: CASSLAGGPGDTQYF. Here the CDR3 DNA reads TGTGCCAGCAGCTTAGCGGGGGGGCCGGGAGATACGCAGTATTTT.

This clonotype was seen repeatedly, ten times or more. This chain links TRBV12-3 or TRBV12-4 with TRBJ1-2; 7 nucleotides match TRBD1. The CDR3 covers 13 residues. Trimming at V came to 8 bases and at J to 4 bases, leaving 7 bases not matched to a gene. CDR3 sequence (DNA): TGTGCCAGCCGCCGGGGACAGCTCTATGGCTACACCTTC. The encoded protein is CASRRGQLYGYTF.

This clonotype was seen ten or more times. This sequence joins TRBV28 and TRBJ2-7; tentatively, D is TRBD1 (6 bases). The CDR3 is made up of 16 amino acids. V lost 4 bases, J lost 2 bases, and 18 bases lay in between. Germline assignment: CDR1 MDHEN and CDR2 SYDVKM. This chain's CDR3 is CASSSTRQERAYEQYF. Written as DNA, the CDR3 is TGTGCCAGCAGTTCCACCCGACAGGAAAGGGCCTACGAGCAGTACTTC.

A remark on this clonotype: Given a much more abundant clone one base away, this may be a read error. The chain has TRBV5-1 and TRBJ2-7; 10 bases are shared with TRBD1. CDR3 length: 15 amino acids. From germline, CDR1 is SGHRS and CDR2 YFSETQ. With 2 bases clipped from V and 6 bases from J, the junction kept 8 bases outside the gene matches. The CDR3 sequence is CASSFGPDRGCEQYV. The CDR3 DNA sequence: TGCGCCAGCAGCTTTGGGCCGGACAGGGGGTGCGAGCAGTACGTC.

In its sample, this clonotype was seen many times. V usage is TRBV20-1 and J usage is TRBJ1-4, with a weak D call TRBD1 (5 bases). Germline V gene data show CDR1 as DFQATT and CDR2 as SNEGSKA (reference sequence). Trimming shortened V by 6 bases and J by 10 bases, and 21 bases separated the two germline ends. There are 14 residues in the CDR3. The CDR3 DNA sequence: TGCAGTGCCTCTAAAGGAGGGGTTGTTGGAAAACTGTTTTTT. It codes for CSASKGGVVGKLFF.

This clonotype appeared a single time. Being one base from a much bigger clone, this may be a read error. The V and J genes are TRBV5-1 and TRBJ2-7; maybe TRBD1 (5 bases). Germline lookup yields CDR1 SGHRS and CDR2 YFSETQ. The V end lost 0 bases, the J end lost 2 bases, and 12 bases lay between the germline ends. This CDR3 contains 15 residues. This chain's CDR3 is CASSLVRQGPYEQYF. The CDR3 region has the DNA TGCGCCAGCAGCTTGGTGCGGCAGGGCCCCTACGAGCAGTACTTC.

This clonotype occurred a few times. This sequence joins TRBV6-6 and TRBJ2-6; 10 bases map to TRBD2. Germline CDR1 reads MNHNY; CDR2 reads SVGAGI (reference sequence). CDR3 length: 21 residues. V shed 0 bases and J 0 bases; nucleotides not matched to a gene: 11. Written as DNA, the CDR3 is TGTGCCAGCAGTTACTCCAGCGGACTAGCGGATATATACTCTGGGGCCAACGTCCTGACTTTC. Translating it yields CASSYSSGLADIYSGANVLTF.